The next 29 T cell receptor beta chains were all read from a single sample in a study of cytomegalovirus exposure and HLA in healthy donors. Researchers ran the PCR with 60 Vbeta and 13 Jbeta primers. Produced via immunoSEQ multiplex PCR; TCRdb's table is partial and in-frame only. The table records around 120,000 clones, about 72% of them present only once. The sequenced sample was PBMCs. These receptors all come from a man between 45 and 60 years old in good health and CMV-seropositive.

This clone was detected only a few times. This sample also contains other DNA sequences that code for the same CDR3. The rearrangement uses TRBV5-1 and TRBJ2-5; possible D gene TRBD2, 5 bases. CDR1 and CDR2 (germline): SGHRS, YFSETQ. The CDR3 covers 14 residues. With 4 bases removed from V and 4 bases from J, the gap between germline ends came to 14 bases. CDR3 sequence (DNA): TGCGCCAGCAGCCCCAACCCAGCGGCAGAGACCCAGTACTTC. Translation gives CASSPNPAAETQYF.

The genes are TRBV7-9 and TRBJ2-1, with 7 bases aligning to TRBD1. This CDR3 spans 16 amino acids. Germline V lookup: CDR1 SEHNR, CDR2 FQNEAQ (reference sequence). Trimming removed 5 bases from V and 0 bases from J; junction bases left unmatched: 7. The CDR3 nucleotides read TGTGCCAGCAGCCCAGTGGGGACAGTCTCCTACAATGAGCAGTTCTTC. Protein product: CASSPVGTVSYNEQFF.

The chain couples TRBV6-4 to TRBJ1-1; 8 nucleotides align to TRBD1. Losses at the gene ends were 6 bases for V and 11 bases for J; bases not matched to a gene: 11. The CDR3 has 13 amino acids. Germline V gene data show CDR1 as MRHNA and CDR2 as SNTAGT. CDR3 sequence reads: CASSSNQGAEAFF. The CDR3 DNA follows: TGTGCCAGCAGCTCTAACCAGGGGGCGGAGGCTTTCTTT.

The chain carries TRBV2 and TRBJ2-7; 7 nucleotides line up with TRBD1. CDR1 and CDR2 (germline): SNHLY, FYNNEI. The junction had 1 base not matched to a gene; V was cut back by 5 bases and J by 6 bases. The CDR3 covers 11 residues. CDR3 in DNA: TGTGCCAGCAGTCACAGGGGCGAGCAGTACTTC. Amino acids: CASSHRGEQYF. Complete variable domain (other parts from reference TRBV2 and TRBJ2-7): EPEVTQTPSHQVTQMGQEVILRCVPISNHLYFYWYRQILGQKVEFLVSFYNNEISEKSEIFDDQFSVERPDGSNFTLKIRSTKLEDSAMYFCASSHRGEQYFGPGTRLTVT.

CDR3: CASSQGWVNVRVEQYF. In DNA, the CDR3 is TGTGCCAGTAGTCAGGGCTGGGTGAACGTACGGGTCGAGCAGTACTTC. This chain connects TRBV19 to TRBJ2-7, with a possible D match to TRBD1 (5 bases). CDR1 LNHDA and CDR2 SQIVND come from the germline V gene (reference sequence). V was cut by 5 bases and J by 6 bases, with 23 bases left in between. This CDR3 spans 16 amino acids.

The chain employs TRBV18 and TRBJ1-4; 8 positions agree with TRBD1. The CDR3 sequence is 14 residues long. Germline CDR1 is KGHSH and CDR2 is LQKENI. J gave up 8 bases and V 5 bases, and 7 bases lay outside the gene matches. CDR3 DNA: TGTGCCAGCTCATACAGGGGGGACCGCGAAAAACTGTTTTTT. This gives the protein CASSYRGDREKLFF.

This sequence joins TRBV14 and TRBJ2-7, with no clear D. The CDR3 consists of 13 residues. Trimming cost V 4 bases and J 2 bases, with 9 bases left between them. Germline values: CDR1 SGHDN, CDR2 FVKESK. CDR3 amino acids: CASSLQAPYEQYF. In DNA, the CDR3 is TGTGCCAGCAGCCTCCAAGCCCCCTACGAGCAGTACTTC.

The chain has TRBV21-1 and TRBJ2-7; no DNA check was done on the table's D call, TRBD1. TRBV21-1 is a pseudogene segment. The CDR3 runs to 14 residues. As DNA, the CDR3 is TGTGCCAGCAGCACAGGGCCCTCCTCCTACGAGCAGTACTTC. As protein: CASSTGPSSYEQYF.

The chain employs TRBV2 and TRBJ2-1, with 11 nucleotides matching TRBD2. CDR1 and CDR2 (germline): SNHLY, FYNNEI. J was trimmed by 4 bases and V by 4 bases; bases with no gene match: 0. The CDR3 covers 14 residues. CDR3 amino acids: CASSASGGYNEQFF. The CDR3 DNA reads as TGTGCCAGCAGTGCTAGCGGGGGGTACAATGAGCAGTTCTTC.

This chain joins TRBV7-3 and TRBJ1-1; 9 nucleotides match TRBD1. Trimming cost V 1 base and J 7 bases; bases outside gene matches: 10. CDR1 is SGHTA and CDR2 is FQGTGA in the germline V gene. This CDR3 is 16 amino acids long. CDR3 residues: CASSLKDRGWGGEAFF. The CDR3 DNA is TGTGCCAGCAGCTTAAAGGACAGGGGATGGGGCGGTGAAGCTTTCTTT. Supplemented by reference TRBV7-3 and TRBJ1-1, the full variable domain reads GAGVSQTPSNKVTEKGKYVELRCDPISGHTALYWYRQSLGQGPEFLIYFQGTGAADDSGLPNDRFFAVRPEGSVSTLKIQRTERGDSAVYLCASSLKDRGWGGEAFFGQGTRLTVV.

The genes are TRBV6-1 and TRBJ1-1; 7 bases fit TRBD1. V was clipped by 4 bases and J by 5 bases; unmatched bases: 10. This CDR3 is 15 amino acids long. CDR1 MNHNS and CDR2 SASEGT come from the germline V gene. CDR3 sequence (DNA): TGTGCCAGCAGTGTATACAGACAGGGAGGAACTGAAGCTTTCTTT. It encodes CASSVYRQGGTEAFF.

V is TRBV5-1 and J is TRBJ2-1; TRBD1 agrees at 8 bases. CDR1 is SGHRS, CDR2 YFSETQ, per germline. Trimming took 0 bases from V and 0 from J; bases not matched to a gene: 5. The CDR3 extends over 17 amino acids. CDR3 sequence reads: CASSLGHGTGSYNEQFF. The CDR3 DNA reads TGCGCCAGCAGCTTGGGCCACGGGACAGGCTCCTACAATGAGCAGTTCTTC.

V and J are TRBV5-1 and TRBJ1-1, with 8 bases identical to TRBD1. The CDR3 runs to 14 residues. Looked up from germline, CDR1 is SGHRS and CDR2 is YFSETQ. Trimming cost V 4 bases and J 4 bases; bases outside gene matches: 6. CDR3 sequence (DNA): TGCGCCAGCAGCGGAGGACAGGGAGCCACTGAAGCTTTCTTT. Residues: CASSGGQGATEAFF. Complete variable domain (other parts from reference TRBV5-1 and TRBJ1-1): KAGVTQTPRYLIKTRGQQVTLSCSPISGHRSVSWYQQTPGQGLQFLFEYFSETQRNKGNFPGRFSGRQFSNSRSEMNVSTLELGDSALYLCASSGGQGATEAFFGQGTRLTVV.

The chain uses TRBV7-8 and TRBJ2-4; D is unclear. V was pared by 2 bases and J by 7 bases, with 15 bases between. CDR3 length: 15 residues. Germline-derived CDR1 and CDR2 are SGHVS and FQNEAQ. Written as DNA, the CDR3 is TGTGCCAGCAGCTTATCGGTGTCTAGTGTTAACATTCAGTACTTC. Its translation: CASSLSVSSVNIQYF.

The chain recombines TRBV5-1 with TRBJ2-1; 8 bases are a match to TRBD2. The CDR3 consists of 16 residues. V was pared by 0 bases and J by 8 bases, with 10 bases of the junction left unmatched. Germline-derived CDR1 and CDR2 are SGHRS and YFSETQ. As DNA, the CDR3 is TGCGCCAGCAGCTTGGGGCCTAGCGGGCTGAATGATGAGCAGTTCTTC. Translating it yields CASSLGPSGLNDEQFF.

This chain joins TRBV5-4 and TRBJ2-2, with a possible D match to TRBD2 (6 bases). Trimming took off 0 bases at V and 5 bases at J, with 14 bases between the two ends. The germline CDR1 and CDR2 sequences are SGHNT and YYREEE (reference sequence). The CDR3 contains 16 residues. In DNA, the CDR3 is TGTGCCAGCAGCTTGGACGGGGGAACAAGGACCGGGGAGCTGTTTTTT. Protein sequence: CASSLDGGTRTGELFF.

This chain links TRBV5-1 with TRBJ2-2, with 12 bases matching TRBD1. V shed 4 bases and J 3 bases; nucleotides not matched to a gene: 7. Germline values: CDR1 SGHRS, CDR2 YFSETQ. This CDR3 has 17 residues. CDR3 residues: CASSQGTGGAHTGELFF. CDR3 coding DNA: TGCGCCAGCAGCCAGGGGACAGGGGGCGCTCACACCGGGGAGCTGTTTTTT.

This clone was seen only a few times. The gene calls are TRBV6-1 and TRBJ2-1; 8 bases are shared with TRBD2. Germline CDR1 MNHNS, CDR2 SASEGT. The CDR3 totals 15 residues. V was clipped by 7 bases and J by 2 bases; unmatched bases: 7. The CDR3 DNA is TGTGCCAGCACCTCGGGGGGGCTCACCTACAATGAGCAGTTCTTC. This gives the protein CASTSGGLTYNEQFF.

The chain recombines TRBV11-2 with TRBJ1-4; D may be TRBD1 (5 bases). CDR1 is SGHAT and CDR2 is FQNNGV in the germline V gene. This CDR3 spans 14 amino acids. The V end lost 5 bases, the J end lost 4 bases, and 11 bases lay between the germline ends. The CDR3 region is CASSDDSNNEKLFF. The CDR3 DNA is TGTGCCAGCAGCGACGACAGCAATAATGAAAAACTGTTTTTT.

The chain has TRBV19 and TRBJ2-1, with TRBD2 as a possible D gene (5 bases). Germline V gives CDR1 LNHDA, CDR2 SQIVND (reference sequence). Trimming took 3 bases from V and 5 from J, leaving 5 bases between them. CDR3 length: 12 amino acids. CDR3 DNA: TGTGCCAGTAGTATGCGGGACAATGAGCAGTTCTTC. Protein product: CASSMRDNEQFF. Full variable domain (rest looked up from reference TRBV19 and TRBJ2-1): DGGITQSPKYLFRKEGQNVTLSCEQNLNHDAMYWYRQDPGQGLRLIYYSQIVNDFQKGDIAEGYSVSREKKESFPLTVTSAQKNPTAFYLCASSMRDNEQFFGPGTRLTVL.

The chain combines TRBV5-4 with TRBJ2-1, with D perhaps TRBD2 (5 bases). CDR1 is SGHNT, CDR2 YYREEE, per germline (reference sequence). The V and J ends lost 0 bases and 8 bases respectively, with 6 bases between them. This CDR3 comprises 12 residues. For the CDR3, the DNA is TGTGCCAGCAGCTTGGCCGGGGATGAGCAGTTCTTC. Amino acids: CASSLAGDEQFF.

Here the CDR3 reads CASRNGQGVFYGYTF. CDR3 DNA: TGCGCCAGCAGAAACGGACAGGGGGTGTTCTATGGCTACACCTTC. V and J are TRBV10-2 and TRBJ1-2; 10 bases map to TRBD1. Germline V gene lookup returns CDR1 WSHSY and CDR2 SAAADI. This CDR3 region has 15 residues. V shed 6 bases, J shed 4 bases, and the junction held 8 bases outside the gene matches.

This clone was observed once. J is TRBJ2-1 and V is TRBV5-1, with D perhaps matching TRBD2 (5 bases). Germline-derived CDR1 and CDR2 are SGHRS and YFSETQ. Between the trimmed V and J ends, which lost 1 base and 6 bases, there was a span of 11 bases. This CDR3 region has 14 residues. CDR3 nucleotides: TGCGCCAGCAGCTTGAACCTAGCAGGCAATGAGCAGTTCTTC. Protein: CASSLNLAGNEQFF.

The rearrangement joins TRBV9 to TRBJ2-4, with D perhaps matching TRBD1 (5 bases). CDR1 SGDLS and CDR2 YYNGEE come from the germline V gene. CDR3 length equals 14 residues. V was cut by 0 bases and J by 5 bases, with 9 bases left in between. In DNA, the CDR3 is TGTGCCAGCAGCGTAGGGGGCCTTGAAAACATTCAGTACTTC. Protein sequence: CASSVGGLENIQYF.

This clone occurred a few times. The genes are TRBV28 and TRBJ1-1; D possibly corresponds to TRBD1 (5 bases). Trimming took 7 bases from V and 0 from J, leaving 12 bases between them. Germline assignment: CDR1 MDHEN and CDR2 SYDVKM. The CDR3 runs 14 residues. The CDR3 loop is CASKGLGVNTEAFF. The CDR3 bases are TGTGCCAGCAAAGGCTTAGGGGTGAACACTGAAGCTTTCTTT.

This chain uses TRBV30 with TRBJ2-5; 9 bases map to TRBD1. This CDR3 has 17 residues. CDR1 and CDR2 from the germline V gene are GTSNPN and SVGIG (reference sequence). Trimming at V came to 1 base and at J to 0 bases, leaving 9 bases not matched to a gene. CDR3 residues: CAWSAYRDRAYQETQYF. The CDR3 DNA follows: TGTGCCTGGAGTGCATACCGGGACAGGGCATACCAAGAGACCCAGTACTTC. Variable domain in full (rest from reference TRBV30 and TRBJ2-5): SQTIHQWPATLVQPVGSPLSLECTVEGTSNPNLYWYRQAAGRGLQLLFYSVGIGQISSEVPQNLSASRPQDRQFILSSKKLLLSDSGFYLCAWSAYRDRAYQETQYFGPGTRLLVL.

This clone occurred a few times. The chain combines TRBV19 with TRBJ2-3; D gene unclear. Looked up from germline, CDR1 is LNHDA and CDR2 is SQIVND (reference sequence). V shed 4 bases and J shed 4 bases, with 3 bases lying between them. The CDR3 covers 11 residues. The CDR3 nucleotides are TGTGCCAGTAGTAACTCAGATACGCAGTATTTT. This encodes CASSNSDTQYF.

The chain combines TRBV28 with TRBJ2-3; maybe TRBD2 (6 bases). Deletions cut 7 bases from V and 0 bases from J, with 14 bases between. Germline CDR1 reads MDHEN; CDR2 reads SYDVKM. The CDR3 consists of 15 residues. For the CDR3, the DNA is TGTGCCAGCAACCGCGGGGTGTCTAGCACAGATACGCAGTATTTT. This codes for CASNRGVSSTDTQYF.

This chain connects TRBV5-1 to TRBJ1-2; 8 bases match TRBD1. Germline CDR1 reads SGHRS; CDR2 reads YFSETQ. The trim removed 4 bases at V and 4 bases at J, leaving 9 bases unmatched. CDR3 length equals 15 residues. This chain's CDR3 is CASSHGQGESYGYTF. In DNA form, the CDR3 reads TGCGCCAGCAGCCACGGACAGGGCGAATCCTATGGCTACACCTTC.